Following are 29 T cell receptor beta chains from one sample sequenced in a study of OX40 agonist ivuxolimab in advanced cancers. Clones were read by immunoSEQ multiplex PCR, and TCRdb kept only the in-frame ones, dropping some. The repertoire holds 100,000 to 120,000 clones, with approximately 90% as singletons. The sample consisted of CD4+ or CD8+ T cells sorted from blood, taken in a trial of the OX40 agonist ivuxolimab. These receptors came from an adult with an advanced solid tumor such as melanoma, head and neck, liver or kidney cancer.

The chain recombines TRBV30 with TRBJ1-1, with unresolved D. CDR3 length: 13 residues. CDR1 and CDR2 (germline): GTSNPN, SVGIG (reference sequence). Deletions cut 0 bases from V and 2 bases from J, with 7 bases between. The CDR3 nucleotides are TGTGCCTGGAGTGTACGTCACAACACTGAAGCTTTCTTT. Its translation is CAWSVRHNTEAFF.

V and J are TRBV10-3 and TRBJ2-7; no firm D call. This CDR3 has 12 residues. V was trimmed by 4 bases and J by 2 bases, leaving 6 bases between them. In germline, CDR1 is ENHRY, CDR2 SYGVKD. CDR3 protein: CAISALTYEQYF. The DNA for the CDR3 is TGTGCCATCAGTGCCCTAACCTACGAGCAGTACTTC.

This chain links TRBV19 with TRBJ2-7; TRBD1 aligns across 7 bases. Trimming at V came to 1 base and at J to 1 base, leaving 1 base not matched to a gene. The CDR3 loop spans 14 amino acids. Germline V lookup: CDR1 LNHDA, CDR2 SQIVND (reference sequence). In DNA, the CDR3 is TGTGCCAGTAGTATAGGGGGACAGTCCTACGAGCAGTACTTC. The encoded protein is CASSIGGQSYEQYF.

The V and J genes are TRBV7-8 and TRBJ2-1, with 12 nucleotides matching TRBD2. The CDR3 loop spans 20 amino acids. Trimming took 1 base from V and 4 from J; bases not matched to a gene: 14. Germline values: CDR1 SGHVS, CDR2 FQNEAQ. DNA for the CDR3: TGTGCCAGCAGCTTAGTGTTACTAGCGGGAGGAAAATCGATATACAATGAGCAGTTCTTC. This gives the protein CASSLVLLAGGKSIYNEQFF.

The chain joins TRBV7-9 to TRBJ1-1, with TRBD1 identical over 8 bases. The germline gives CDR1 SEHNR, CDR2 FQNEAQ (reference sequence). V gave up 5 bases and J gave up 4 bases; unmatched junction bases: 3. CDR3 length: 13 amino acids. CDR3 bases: TGTGCCAGCAGCACACAGGGGGGCACTGAAGCTTTCTTT. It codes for CASSTQGGTEAFF.

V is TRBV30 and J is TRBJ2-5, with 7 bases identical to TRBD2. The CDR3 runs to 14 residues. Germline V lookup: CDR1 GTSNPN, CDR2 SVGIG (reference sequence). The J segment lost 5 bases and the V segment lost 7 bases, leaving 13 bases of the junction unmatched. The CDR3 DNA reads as TGTGCCTTTCGTGGACTAGTGGGGTTGGAGACCCAGTACTTC. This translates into CAFRGLVGLETQYF.

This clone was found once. Here the CDR3 reads CAWMAGGWSSPLHF. CDR3 DNA sequence: TGTGCCTGGATGGCAGGGGGTTGGTCCTCACCCCTCCACTTT. J is TRBJ1-6 and V is TRBV30; 7 nucleotides line up with TRBD1. Germline V gene sequence: CDR1 GTSNPN, CDR2 SVGIG (reference sequence). CDR3 length: 14 amino acids. The junction had 10 bases not matched to a gene; V was cut back by 4 bases and J by 10 bases.

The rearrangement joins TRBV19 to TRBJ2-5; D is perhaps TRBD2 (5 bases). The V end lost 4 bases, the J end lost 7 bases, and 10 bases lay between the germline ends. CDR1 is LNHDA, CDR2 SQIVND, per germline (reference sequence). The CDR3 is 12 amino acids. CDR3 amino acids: CASSTGWGTQYF. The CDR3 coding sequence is TGTGCCAGTAGTACGGGGTGGGGGACCCAGTACTTC.

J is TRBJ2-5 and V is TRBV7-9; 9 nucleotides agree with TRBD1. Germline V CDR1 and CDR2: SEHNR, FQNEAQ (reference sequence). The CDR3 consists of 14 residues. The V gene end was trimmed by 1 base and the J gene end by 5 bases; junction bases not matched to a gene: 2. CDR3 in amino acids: CASSLGTGVETQYF. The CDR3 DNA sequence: TGTGCCAGCAGCTTAGGGACAGGGGTTGAGACCCAGTACTTC. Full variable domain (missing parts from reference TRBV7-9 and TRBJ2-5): DTGVSQNPRHKITKRGQNVTFRCDPISEHNRLYWYRQTLGQGPEFLTYFQNEAQLEKSRLLSDRFSAERPKGSFSTLEIQRTEQGDSAMYLCASSLGTGVETQYFGPGTRLLVL.

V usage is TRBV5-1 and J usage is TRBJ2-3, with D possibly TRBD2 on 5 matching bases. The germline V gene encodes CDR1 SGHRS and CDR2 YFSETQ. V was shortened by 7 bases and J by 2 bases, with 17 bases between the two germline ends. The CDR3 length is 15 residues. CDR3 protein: CASSRSGSYTDTQYF. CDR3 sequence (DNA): TGCGCCAGCTCTAGGTCGGGGAGTTACACAGATACGCAGTATTTT.

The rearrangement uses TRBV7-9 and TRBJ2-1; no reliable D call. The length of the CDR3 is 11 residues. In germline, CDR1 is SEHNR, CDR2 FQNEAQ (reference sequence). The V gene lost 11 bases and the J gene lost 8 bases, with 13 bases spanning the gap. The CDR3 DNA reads TGTGCCCAATCCGGGTTCGATGAGCAGTTCTTC. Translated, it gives CAQSGFDEQFF.

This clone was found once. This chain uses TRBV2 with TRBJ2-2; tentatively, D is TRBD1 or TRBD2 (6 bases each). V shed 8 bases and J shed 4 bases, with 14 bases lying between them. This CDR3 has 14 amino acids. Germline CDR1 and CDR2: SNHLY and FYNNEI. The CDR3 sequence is CASGMGGATGELFF. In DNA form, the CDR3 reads TGTGCCAGCGGGATGGGGGGCGCCACCGGGGAGCTGTTTTTT.

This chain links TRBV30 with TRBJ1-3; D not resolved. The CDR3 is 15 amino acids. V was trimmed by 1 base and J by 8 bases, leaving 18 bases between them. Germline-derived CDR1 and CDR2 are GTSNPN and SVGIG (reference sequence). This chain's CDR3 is CAWSGSASPRDTIYF. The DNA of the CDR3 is TGTGCCTGGAGTGGAAGTGCTAGCCCTCGGGACACCATATATTTT.

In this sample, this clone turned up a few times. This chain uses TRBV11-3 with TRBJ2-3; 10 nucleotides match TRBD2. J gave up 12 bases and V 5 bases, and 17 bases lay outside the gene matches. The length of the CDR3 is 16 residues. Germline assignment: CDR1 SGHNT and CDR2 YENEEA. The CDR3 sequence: CASSPDRAGLAGDQYF. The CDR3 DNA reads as TGTGCCAGCAGCCCAGACAGGGCAGGGCTAGCGGGGGACCAGTATTTT. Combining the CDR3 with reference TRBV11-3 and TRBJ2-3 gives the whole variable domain EAGVVQSPRYKIIEKKQPVAFWCNPISGHNTLYWYLQNLGQGPELLIRYENEEAVDDSQLPKDRFSAERLKGVDSTLKIQPAELGDSAVYLCASSPDRAGLAGDQYFGPGTRLTVL.

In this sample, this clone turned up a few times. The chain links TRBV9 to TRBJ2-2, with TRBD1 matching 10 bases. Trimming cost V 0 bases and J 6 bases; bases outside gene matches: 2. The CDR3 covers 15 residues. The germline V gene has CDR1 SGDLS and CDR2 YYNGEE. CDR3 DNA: TGTGCCAGCAGCGTAGTGACAGGGGGCTCCGGGGAGCTGTTTTTT. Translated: CASSVVTGGSGELFF.

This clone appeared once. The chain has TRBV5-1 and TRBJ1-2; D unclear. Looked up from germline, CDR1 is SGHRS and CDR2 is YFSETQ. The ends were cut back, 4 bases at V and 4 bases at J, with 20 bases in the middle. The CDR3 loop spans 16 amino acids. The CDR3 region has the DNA TGCGCCAGCAGCCCCCTCGTAGGAAGGCAGGCCTATGGCTACACCTTC. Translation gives CASSPLVGRQAYGYTF.

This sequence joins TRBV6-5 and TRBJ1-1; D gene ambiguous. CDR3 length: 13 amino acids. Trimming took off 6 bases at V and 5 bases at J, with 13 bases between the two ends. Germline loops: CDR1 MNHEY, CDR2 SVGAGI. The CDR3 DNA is TGTGCCAGCAGGACGTCGACGGGGACTGAAGCTTTCTTT. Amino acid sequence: CASRTSTGTEAFF.

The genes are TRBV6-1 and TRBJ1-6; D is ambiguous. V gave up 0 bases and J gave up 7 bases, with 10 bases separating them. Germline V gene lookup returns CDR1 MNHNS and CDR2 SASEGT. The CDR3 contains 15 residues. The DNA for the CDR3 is TGTGCCAGCAGTGAAGCTCGGGCCAGGAATTCACCCCTCCACTTT. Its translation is CASSEARARNSPLHF.

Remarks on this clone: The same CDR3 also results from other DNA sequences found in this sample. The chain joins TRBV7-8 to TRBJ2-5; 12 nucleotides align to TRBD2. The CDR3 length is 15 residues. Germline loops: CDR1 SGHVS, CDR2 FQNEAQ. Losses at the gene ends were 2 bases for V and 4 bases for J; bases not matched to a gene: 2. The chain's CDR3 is CASSLLAGGRETQYF. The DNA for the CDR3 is TGTGCCAGCAGCTTACTAGCGGGAGGGAGAGAGACCCAGTACTTC.

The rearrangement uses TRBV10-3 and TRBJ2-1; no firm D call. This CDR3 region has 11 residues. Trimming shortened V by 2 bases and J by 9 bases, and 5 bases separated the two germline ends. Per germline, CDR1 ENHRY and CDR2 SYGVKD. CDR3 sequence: CAISEAFEQFF. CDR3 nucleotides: TGTGCCATCAGTGAGGCTTTTGAGCAGTTCTTC.

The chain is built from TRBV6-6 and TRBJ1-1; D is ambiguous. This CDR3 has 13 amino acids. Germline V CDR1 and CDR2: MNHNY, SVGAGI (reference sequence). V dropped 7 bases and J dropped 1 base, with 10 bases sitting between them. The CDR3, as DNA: TGTGCCAGCACGGGAACGGGGAACACTGAAGCTTTCTTT. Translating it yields CASTGTGNTEAFF.

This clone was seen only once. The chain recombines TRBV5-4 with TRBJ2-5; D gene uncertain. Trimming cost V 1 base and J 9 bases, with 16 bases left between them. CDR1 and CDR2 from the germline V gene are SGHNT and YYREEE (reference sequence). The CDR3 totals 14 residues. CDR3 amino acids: CASSLMANPEAQYF. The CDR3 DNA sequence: TGTGCCAGCAGCTTGATGGCGAATCCCGAGGCCCAGTACTTC.

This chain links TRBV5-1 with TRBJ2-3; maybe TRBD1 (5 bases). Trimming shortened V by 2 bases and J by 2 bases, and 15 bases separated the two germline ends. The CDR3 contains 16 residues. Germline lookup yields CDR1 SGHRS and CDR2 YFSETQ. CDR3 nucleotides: TGCGCCAGCAGCTTTGGCCAGGGTCTTTACACAGATACGCAGTATTTT. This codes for CASSFGQGLYTDTQYF.

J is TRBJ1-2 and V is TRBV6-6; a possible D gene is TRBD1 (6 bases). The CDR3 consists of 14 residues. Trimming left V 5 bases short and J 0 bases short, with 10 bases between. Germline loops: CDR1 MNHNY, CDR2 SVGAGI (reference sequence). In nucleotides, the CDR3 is TGTGCCAGCAGTAGGGGGAGCCCTAACTATGGCTACACCTTC. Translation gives CASSRGSPNYGYTF.

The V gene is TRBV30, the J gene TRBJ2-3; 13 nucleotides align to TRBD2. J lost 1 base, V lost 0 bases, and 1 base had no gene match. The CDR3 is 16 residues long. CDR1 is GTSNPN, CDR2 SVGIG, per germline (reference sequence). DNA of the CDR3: TGTGCCTGGAGTGTTGGGACTAGCGGGGGCACAGATACGCAGTATTTT. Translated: CAWSVGTSGGTDTQYF.

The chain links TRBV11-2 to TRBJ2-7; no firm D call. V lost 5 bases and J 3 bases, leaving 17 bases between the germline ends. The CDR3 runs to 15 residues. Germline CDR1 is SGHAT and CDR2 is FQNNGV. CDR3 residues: CASSAAIDGLYEQYF. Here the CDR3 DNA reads TGTGCCAGCAGCGCCGCGATAGACGGGCTCTACGAGCAGTACTTC.

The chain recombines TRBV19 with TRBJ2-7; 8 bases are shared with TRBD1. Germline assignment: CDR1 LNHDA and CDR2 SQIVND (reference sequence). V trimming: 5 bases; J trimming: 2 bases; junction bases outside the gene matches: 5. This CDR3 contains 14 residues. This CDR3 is CASSPGQGPYEQYF. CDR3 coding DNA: TGTGCCAGTAGTCCAGGACAGGGACCCTACGAGCAGTACTTC.

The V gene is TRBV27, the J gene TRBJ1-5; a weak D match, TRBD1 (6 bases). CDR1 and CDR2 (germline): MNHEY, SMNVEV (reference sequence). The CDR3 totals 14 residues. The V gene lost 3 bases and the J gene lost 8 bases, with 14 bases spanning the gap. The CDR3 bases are TGTGCCAGCAGTTTGGGTGGGGGCGGTAAGCCCCAGCATTTT. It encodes CASSLGGGGKPQHF.

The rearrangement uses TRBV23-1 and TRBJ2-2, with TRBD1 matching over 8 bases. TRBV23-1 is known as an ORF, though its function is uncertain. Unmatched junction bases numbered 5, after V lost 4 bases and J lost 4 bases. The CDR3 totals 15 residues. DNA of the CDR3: TGCGCCAGCAGTCTTTCGACAGGGGTCACCGGGGAGCTGTTTTTT. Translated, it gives CASSLSTGVTGELFF.